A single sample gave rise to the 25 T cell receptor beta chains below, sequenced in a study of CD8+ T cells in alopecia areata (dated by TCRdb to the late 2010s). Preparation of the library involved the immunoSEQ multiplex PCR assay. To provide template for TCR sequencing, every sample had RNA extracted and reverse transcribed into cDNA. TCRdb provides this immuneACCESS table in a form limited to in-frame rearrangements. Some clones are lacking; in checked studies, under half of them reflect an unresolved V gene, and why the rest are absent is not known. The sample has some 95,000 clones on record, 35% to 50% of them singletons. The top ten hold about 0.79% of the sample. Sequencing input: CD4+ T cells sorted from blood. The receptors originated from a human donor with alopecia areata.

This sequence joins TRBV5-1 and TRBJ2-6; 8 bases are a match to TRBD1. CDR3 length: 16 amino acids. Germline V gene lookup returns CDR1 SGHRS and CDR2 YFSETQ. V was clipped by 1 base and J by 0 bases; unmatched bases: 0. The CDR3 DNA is TGCGCCAGCAGCTTGACAGGGGGCTCTGGGGCCAACGTCCTGACTTTC. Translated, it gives CASSLTGGSGANVLTF.

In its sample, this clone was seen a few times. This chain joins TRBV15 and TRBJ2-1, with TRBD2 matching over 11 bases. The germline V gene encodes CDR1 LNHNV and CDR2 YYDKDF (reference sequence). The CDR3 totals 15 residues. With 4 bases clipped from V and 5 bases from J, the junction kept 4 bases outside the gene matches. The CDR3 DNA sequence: TGTGCCACCAGCACCGAGGGACTAGCGGACAATGAGCAGTTCTTC. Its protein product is CATSTEGLADNEQFF. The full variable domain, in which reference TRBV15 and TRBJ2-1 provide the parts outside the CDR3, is DAMVIQNPRYQVTQFGKPVTLSCSQTLNHNVMYWYQQKSSQAPKLLFHYYDKDFNNEADTPDNFQSRRPNTSFCFLDIRSPGLGDTAMYLCATSTEGLADNEQFFGPGTRLTVL.

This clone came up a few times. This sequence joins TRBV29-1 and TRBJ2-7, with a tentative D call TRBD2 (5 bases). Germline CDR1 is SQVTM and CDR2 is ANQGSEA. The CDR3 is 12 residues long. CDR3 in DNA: TGCAACCCTTTCGAGGGTAAGGACGAGCAGTACTTC. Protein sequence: CNPFEGKDEQYF.

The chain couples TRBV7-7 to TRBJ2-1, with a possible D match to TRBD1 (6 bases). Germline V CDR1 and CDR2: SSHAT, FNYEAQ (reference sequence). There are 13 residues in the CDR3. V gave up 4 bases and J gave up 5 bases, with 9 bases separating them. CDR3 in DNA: TGTGCCAGCAGCTCGGACAGCGACAATGAGCAGTTCTTC. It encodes CASSSDSDNEQFF.

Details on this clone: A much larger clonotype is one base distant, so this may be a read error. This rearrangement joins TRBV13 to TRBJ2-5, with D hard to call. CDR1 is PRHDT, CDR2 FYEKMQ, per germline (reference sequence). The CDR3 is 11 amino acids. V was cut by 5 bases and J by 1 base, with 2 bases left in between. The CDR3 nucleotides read TGTGCCAGCAGCCTCCAAGAGACCCAGTACTTC. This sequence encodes CASSLQETQYF.

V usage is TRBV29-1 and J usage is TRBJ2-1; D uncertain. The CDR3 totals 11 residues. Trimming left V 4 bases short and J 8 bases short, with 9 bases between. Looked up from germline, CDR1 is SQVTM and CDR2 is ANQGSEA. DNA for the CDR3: TGCAGCGTTGGGTCTGGCCATGAGCAGTTCTTC. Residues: CSVGSGHEQFF.

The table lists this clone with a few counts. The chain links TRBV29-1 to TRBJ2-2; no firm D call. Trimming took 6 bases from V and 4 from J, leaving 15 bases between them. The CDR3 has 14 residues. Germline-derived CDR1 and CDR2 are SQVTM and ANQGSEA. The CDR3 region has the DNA TGCAGCGTCTCCGAGTCTCGTACCACCGGGGAGCTGTTTTTT. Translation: CSVSESRTTGELFF.

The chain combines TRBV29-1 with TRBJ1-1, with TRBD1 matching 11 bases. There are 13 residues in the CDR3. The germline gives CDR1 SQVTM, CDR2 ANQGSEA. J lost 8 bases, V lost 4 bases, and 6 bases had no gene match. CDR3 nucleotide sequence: TGCAGCGTTGTAGGACAGGGGGCAAGAGAAGCTTTCTTT. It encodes CSVVGQGAREAFF.

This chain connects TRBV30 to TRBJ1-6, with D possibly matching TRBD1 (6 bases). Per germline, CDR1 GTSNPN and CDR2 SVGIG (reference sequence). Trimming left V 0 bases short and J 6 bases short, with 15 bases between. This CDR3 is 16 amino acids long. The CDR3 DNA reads TGTGCCTGGAGTGTACTGGGCAGGGGAAGTAATTCACCCCTCCACTTT. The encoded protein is CAWSVLGRGSNSPLHF. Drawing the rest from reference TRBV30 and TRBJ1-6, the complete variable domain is SQTIHQWPATLVQPVGSPLSLECTVEGTSNPNLYWYRQAAGRGLQLLFYSVGIGQISSEVPQNLSASRPQDRQFILSSKKLLLSDSGFYLCAWSVLGRGSNSPLHFGNGTRLTVT.

For the CDR3, the DNA is TGTGCCTGGAGTAGTATGGAGAATGAGCAGTTCTTC. Residues: CAWSSMENEQFF. The chain couples TRBV30 to TRBJ2-1; D not certain. The germline gives CDR1 GTSNPN, CDR2 SVGIG (reference sequence). The CDR3 is made up of 12 amino acids. The V gene lost 2 bases and the J gene lost 7 bases, with 9 bases spanning the gap.

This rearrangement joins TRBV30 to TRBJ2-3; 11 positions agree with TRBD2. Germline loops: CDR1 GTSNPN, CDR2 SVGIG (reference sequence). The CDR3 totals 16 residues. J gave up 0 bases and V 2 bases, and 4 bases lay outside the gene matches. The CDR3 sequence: CAWSFWTSGSTDTQYF. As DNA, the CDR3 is TGTGCCTGGAGTTTTTGGACTAGCGGGAGCACAGATACGCAGTATTTT.

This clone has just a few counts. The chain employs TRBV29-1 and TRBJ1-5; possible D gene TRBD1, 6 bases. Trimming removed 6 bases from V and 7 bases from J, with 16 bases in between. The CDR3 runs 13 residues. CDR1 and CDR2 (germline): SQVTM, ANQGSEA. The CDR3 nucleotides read TGCAGCGTCGAAACAGGGTTGGGCCAGCCCCAGCATTTT. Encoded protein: CSVETGLGQPQHF.

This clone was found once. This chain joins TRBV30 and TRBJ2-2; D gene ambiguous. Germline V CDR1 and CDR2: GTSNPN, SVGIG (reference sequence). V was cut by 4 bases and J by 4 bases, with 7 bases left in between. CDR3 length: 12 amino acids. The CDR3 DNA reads TGTGCCTGGAACCGCGGCACCGGGGAGCTGTTTTTT. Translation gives CAWNRGTGELFF.

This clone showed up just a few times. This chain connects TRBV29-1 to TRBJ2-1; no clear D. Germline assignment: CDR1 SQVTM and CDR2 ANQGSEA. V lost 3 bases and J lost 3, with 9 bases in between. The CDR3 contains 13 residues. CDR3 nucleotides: TGCAGCGTTGAGTTGACGGTCTACAATGAGCAGTTCTTC. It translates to CSVELTVYNEQFF.

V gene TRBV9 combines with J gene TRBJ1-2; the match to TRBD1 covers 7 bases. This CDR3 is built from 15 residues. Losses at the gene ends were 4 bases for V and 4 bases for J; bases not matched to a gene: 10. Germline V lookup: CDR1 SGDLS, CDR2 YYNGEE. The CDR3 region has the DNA TGTGCCAGCAGCTCCTCCGACAGGGTGGGCTATGGCTACACCTTC. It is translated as CASSSSDRVGYGYTF.

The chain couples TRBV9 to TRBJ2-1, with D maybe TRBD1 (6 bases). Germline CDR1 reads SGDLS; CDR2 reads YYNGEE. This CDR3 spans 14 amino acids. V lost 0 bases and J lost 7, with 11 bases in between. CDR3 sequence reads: CASSVVGRGNEQFF. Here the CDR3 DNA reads TGTGCCAGCAGCGTAGTGGGCAGGGGAAATGAGCAGTTCTTC.

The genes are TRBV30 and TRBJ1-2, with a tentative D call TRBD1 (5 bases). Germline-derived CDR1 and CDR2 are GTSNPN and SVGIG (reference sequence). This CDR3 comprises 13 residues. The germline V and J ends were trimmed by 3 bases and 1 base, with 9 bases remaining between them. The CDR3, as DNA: TGTGCCTGGAGCTGGGGGGATAACTATGGCTACACCTTC. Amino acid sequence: CAWSWGDNYGYTF.

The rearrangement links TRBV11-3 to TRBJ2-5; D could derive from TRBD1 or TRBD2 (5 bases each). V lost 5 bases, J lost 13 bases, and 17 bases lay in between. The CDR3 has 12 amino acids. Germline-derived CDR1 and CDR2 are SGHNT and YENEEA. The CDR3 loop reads CASSTSGDRGYF. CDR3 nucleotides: TGTGCCAGCAGCACCTCCGGGGACCGGGGGTACTTC.

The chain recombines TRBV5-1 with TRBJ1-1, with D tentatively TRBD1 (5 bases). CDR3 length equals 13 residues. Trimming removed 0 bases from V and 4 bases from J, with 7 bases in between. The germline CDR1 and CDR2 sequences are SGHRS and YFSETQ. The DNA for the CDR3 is TGCGCCAGCAGCTTGGAGGGACTCACTGAAGCTTTCTTT. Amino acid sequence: CASSLEGLTEAFF.

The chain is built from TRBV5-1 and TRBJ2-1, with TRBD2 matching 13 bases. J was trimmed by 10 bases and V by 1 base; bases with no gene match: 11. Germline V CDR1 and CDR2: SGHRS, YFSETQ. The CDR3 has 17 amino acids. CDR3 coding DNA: TGCGCCAGCAGCTTGACTAGCGGGGGGGCCTTTGGGATAGAGCAGTTCTTC. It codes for CASSLTSGGAFGIEQFF.

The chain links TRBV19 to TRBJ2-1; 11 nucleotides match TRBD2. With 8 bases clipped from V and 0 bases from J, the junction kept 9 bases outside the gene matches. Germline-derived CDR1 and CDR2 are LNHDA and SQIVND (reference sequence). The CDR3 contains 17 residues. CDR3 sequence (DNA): TGTGCCAGTTCCCTAGCGGGAGGATCGAGCTCCTACAATGAGCAGTTCTTC. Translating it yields CASSLAGGSSSYNEQFF.

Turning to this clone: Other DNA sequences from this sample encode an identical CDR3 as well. The CDR3 here is CAWSQGETQYF. The CDR3 DNA reads TGTGCCTGGAGTCAAGGAGAGACCCAGTACTTC. This chain uses TRBV30 with TRBJ2-5; no definite D call. This CDR3 region has 11 residues. V was clipped by 2 bases and J by 4 bases, with 5 bases between them. The germline V gene has CDR1 GTSNPN and CDR2 SVGIG (reference sequence).

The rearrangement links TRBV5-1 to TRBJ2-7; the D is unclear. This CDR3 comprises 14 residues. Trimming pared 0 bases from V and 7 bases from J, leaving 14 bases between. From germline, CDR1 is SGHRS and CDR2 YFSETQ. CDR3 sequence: CASSLALGPAEQYF. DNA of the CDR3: TGCGCCAGCAGCTTGGCCTTAGGCCCGGCAGAGCAGTACTTC. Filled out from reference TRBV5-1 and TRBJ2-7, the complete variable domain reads KAGVTQTPRYLIKTRGQQVTLSCSPISGHRSVSWYQQTPGQGLQFLFEYFSETQRNKGNFPGRFSGRQFSNSRSEMNVSTLELGDSALYLCASSLALGPAEQYFGPGTRLTVT.

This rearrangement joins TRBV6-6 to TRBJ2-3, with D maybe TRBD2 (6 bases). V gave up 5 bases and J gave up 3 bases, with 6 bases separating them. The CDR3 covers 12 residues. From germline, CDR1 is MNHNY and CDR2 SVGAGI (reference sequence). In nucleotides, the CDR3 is TGTGCCAGCAGTGGGACTACAGATACGCAGTATTTT. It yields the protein CASSGTTDTQYF.

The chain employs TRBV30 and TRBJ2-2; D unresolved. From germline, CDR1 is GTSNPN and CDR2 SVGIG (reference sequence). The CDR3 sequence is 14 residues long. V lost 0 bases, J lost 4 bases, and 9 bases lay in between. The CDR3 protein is CAWSVIGATGELFF. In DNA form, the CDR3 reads TGTGCCTGGAGTGTAATCGGAGCCACCGGGGAGCTGTTTTTT.